These T cell receptor beta chains were read from a single sample in a study of regulatory T cells in long-lasting Graves disease. TCRdb redid the calling of the multiplex PCR reads with MiXCR, one entry per CDR3 protein. The data show approximately 400,000 distinct CDR3 sequences, 20% to 25% seen once. The sequenced sample was peripheral blood mononuclear cells (PBMCs), obtained when the disease was refractory, from a patient treated with antithyroid drugs. The receptors come from a female donor with Graves disease. Each CDR3 is given with its conserved first and last residue. A D gene is named only where the DNA matches it firmly. Not all rows give a size; the values are once, few, many and, for expanded clones, a class.

many	-	TRBV2	TRBJ1-2	TGTGCCAGCAGTGAACGCGGGGCAAACTATGGCTACACCTTC	CASSERGANYGYTF
few	TRBD1	TRBV20-1	TRBJ1-2	TGCAGTGCGCCACGGACAGGGAAATATGGCTACACCTTC	CSAPRTGKYGYTF
once	-	TRBV28	TRBJ2-3	TGTGCCAGCAGTTTATCTCAGGGTAGCACAGATACGCAGTATTTT	CASSLSQGSTDTQYF
many	-	TRBV2	TRBJ1-5	TGTGCCAGCAGTGAAGCGCTTAGGGGCCAAGGACCCCAGCATTTT	CASSEALRGQGPQHF
-	-	TRBV19	TRBJ1-5	TGTGCCAGTGGAAGGAGGAGCAATCAGCCCCAGCATTTT	CASGRRSNQPQHF
-	-	TRBV6-6	TRBJ2-3	TGTGCCAGCAGTTACTCGGGGTCCAGGAACGGTGATACGCAGTATTTT	CASSYSGSRNGDTQYF
few	-	TRBV28	TRBJ2-7	TGTGCCAGCAGTTTAACAGGGTCGGTCTACGAGCAGTACTTC	CASSLTGSVYEQYF
many	TRBD1	TRBV2	TRBJ1-1	TGTGCCAGCAGTGAGCAGGGGGCGGACACTGAAGCTTTCTTT	CASSEQGADTEAFF
many	-	TRBV7-9	TRBJ2-5	TGTGCCAGCAGCTCCTCCGGGCCCGGGGAGACCCAGTACTTC	CASSSSGPGETQYF
-	-	TRBV5-1	TRBJ2-5	TGCGCCAGCAGCCTGATGGGTAGCGAGACCCAGTACTTC	CASSLMGSETQYF
many	-	TRBV28	TRBJ1-5	TGTGCCAGCAGTTCCCAGTATAGCAATCAGCCCCAGCATTTT	CASSSQYSNQPQHF
-	-	TRBV18	TRBJ1-2	TGTGCCAGCTCACCAATAAACAACCGTATAGATGGCTACACCTTC	CASSPINNRIDGYTF
-	-	TRBV27	TRBJ1-6	TGTGCCAGCAGCCCTGCGGGGGGGGAGAATTCACCCCTCCACTTT	CASSPAGGENSPLHF
-	-	TRBV29-1	TRBJ1-3	TGCAGCGTTGAAGATCCGCGGGTAGGCGGAAACACCATATATTTT	CSVEDPRVGGNTIYF
-	-	TRBV9	TRBJ2-3	TGTGCCAGCAGCGTAGGACAGGCTAGCACAGATACTCAGTATTTT	CASSVGQASTDTQYF
many	-	TRBV28	TRBJ2-7	TGTGCCACCGCGGGACAATTCTACGAGCAGTACTTC	CATAGQFYEQYF
few	-	TRBV24-1	TRBJ1-1	TGTGCCACCACTTCAAGGGGTGAAGCTTTCTTT	CATTSRGEAFF
-	TRBD2	TRBV6-4	TRBJ2-1	TGTGCCAGCAGTGAATCCGGGACTACTCCCAATGAGCAGTTCTTC	CASSESGTTPNEQFF
-	-	TRBV2	TRBJ1-5	TGTGCCAGCAGTGAAGTCGGGGTGCGCAATCAGCCCCAGCATTTT	CASSEVGVRNQPQHF
-	-	TRBV5-1	TRBJ1-2	TGCGCCAGCAGCTTGGACCCGGGTTACTATGGCTACACCTTC	CASSLDPGYYGYTF
few	-	TRBV7-3	TRBJ2-6	TGTGCCAGCAGCCCTACGACAAGACTTCTCAGCTCTGGGGCCAACGTCCTGACTTTC	CASSPTTRLLSSGANVLTF
many	TRBD1	TRBV15	TRBJ1-5	TGTGCCACCAGCAGAGCGGGGCAGGGGGACAATCAGCCCCAGCATTTT	CATSRAGQGDNQPQHF
few	TRBD2	TRBV28	TRBJ2-6	TGTGCCAGCAGTTTACAACCCAAGGGACTAGCGGGAGCGTGCGGGGCCAACGTCCTGACTTTC	CASSLQPKGLAGACGANVLTF
-	-	TRBV6-2/TRBV6-3	TRBJ1-1	TGTGCCAGCAGTTATGACCCGGGGATCACTGAAGCTTTCTTT	CASSYDPGITEAFF
few	TRBD2	TRBV5-1	TRBJ2-7	TGCGCCAGCAGCTTGAACGGCGGGAGGGCCGAGCAGTACTTC	CASSLNGGRAEQYF
-	TRBD2	TRBV19	TRBJ2-5	TGTGCCAGTAGACCCGGGACTAGCGGTAAAGAGACCCAGTACTTC	CASRPGTSGKETQYF
many	-	TRBV7-2	TRBJ2-7	TGTGCCAGCAGCTTAGTGGGACGTACAGCCTACGAGCAGTACTTC	CASSLVGRTAYEQYF